This T cell receptor (beta chain) was observed in a study of blood T cells in healthy people across ages. The total RNA that was extracted per sample amounted to at least 5.5 micrograms. The V end lost 4 bases, the J end lost 3 bases, and 20 bases lay between the germline ends. The germline gives CDR1 SEHNR, CDR2 FQNEAQ (reference sequence). The CDR3 sequence is 17 residues long. This clonotype was picked up many times. The use of a sample-barcoded 5' primer and a J-beta primer mix characterized a second PCR of roughly 6 to 11 cycles. One entry per CDR3 protein results from TCRdb running MiXCR on the 5' RACE reads. The repertoire has approximately 580,000 distinct CDR3 sequences, around 24% of them found once; the top ten carry roughly 9%. These data were also filed under a second study, of T cells of mothers and their children. That source reports: Donors comprised three healthy Caucasian mothers plus their six children.

This sequence originates from a boy aged 5-17 years in good health. The sequencing sample was made of blood. The chain employs TRBV7-9 and TRBJ2-3, with D perhaps TRBD1 (6 bases). The CDR3 sequence is CASSSTHFTTGTDTQYF. CDR3 DNA: TGTGCCAGCAGCTCTACCCATTTCACTACAGGGACAGATACGCAGTATTTT.